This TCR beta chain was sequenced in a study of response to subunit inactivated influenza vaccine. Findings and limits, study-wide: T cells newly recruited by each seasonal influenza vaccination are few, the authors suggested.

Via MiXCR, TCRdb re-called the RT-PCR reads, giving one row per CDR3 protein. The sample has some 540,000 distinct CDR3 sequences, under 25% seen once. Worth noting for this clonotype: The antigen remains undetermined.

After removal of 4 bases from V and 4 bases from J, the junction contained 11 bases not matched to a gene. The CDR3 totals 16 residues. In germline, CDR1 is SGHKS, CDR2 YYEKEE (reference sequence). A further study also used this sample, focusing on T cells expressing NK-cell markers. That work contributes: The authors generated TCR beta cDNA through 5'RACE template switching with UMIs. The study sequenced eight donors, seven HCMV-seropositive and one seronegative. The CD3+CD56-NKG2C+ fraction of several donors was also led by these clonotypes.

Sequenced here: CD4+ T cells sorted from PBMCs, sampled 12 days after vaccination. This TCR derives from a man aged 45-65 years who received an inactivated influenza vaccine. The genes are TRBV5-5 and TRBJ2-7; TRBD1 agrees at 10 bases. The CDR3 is CASSPTPGQGGYEQYF. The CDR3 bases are TGTGCCAGCAGCCCCACCCCTGGACAGGGGGGATACGAGCAGTACTTC.